This T cell receptor (beta chain) came from a study of T cells in Graves' hyperthyroidism and ophthalmopathy. Germline CDR1 is MNHEY and CDR2 is SVGEGT. This CDR3 region has 18 residues. With V trimmed by 0 bases and J by 4 bases, 6 bases remained unmatched. This clonotype was picked up many times. Using RNA transcripts as the source, TCR beta CDR3 regions were amplified. RT-PCR in the first round (using the HTBI primer set) targeted the TCR CDR3. TCRdb recomputed calls from the multiplex PCR reads with MiXCR, one row per CDR3 protein. Altogether hundreds of thousands of distinct CDR3 sequences are present, around 16% being singletons, with the ten largest covering 14%. Source material for PBMCs was less than 12 ml fresh peripheral blood.

The TCR comes from a woman aged 18-29 years with Graves' hyperthyroidism. The gene calls are TRBV6-2 or TRBV6-3 and TRBJ2-2, with 12 nucleotides matching TRBD2. The sequenced sample consisted of blood. The CDR3 reads CASSYSSSGGAITGELFF. CDR3 nucleotide sequence: TGTGCCAGCAGTTACTCATCTAGCGGGGGGGCCATCACCGGGGAGCTGTTTTTT.